Listed below are T cell receptor beta chains from one sample, sequenced in a study of blood T cell repertoires in COVID-19. Profiled with immunoSEQ multiplex PCR; TCRdb holds only in-frame clones, not every one. Altogether a few hundred thousand clones are present, around 89% being singletons, with the ten largest covering around 3%. The sample consisted of peripheral blood. These receptors were collected from a woman in her twenties or thirties with COVID-19, enrolled during active disease. Each CDR3 is given with its conserved first and last residue. The order of the fields is V gene, clone size, J gene, D gene, CDR3 DNA, CDR3 protein. D genes are given only for firm matches. Where a row states a size, it is once, few, many or the class of an expanded clone; other rows omit it.

V: TRBV19
size: .
J: TRBJ2-2
D: .
DNA: TGTGCCAGTAGACAGGGTACGAACATCGGGGAGCTGTTTTTT
CDR3: CASRQGTNIGELFF

V: TRBV10-1
size: few
J: TRBJ1-6
D: .
DNA: TGCGCCAGCAGAAAACAGACATCCCCGAGCTCCTATAATTCACCCCTCCACTTT
CDR3: CASRKQTSPSSYNSPLHF

V: TRBV28
size: .
J: TRBJ1-2
D: .
DNA: TGTGCCAGCAGTTTTGGGCAGGGATCGAAAGGCTACACCTTC
CDR3: CASSFGQGSKGYTF

V: TRBV7-2
size: .
J: TRBJ1-2
D: .
DNA: TGTGCCAGCAGCTTGGGCCCGAGCTATGGCTACACCTTC
CDR3: CASSLGPSYGYTF

V: TRBV4-3
size: .
J: TRBJ2-1
D: TRBD2
DNA: TGCGCCAGCAGCCAAGGACTAGCGGTTAGGTACAATGAGCAGTTCTTC
CDR3: CASSQGLAVRYNEQFF

V: TRBV4-2
size: .
J: TRBJ2-6
D: .
DNA: TGTGCCAGCAGCCAAGAAACTTTGGTCGGGAACAGACTCTCTGGGGCCAACGTCCTGACTTTC
CDR3: CASSQETLVGNRLSGANVLTF

V: TRBV10-3
size: once
J: TRBJ2-1
D: TRBD2
DNA: TGTGCCATCAGTGACGCTAGCGGGAGGTTTGATGAGCAGTTCTTC
CDR3: CAISDASGRFDEQFF

V: TRBV27
size: .
J: TRBJ2-3
D: .
DNA: TGTGCCAGCAGAACGGACAGTAGCACAGATACGCAGTATTTT
CDR3: CASRTDSSTDTQYF

V: TRBV2
size: .
J: TRBJ1-5
D: .
DNA: TGTGCCAGCAGTCCTTTTCTCGGGGAGCCCCAGCATTTT
CDR3: CASSPFLGEPQHF

V: TRBV7-9
size: .
J: TRBJ1-2
D: TRBD1
DNA: TGTGCCAGCAGCTACGCAGGGGGTCAACTGTATGGCTACACCTTC
CDR3: CASSYAGGQLYGYTF

V: TRBV5-1
size: .
J: TRBJ1-6
D: TRBD1
DNA: TGCGCCAGCAGGGCCGGGACAGGGAATCCGAGTTCACCCCTCCACTTT
CDR3: CASRAGTGNPSSPLHF

V: TRBV21-1
size: .
J: TRBJ1-2
D: .
DNA: TGTGCCAGCAGCAATAATGACAGGGGGAATGGCTACACCTTC
CDR3: CASSNNDRGNGYTF

V: TRBV3-1/TRBV3-2
size: .
J: TRBJ1-2
D: TRBD1
DNA: TGTGCCAGCAGCCGCGCAGGGGACAGGGAAGGTGAGGGTTACTATGGCTACACCTTC
CDR3: CASSRAGDREGEGYYGYTF

V: TRBV12-3/TRBV12-4
size: once
J: TRBJ1-1
D: TRBD1
DNA: TGTGCCAGCAGGCTAGGACAGGGGGGGGAATCTTTCTTT
CDR3: CASRLGQGGESFF

V: TRBV27
size: .
J: TRBJ1-2
D: .
DNA: TGTGCCAGCAGTTTCCACGGGGGAGCAGGCTACACCTTC
CDR3: CASSFHGGAGYTF

V: TRBV7-2
size: .
J: TRBJ2-4
D: TRBD2
DNA: TGTGCCAGCAGCTTAGCGTCTAGCGGGAGTTGGGGGGAAAACATTCAGTACTTC
CDR3: CASSLASSGSWGENIQYF

V: TRBV28
size: .
J: TRBJ1-4
D: .
DNA: TGTGCCAGCAGTTTGAGGGTGCGGGATGAAAAACTGTTTTTT
CDR3: CASSLRVRDEKLFF

V: TRBV30
size: .
J: TRBJ2-3
D: .
DNA: TGTGCCTGGAGTGTACTCAAGACAGTGGTGGACACAGATACGCAGTATTTT
CDR3: CAWSVLKTVVDTDTQYF

V: TRBV28
size: .
J: TRBJ2-5
D: .
DNA: TGTGCCAGCAGTTCTCGGACAGCGGCTCAAGAGACCCAGTACTTC
CDR3: CASSSRTAAQETQYF

V: TRBV11-2
size: .
J: TRBJ1-6
D: .
DNA: TGTGCCAGCAGCTTATACAGGTTTGGGGATTCACCCCTCCACTTT
CDR3: CASSLYRFGDSPLHF

V: TRBV5-1
size: .
J: TRBJ2-3
D: .
DNA: TGCGCCAGCAGCTTTAGCTGGCAAGGGGCAGATACGCAGTATTTT
CDR3: CASSFSWQGADTQYF

V: TRBV7-6
size: .
J: TRBJ1-2
D: .
DNA: TGTGCCAGCAGCTTAGCGCCTGCGGGATTGGACGGCTACACCTTC
CDR3: CASSLAPAGLDGYTF

V: TRBV13
size: .
J: TRBJ2-3
D: TRBD1
DNA: TGTGCCAGCAGCTTAGGCGGGACAGGGACAGATACGCAGTATTTT
CDR3: CASSLGGTGTDTQYF

V: TRBV7-9
size: .
J: TRBJ1-1
D: .
DNA: TGTGCCAGCAGCTTAGATGGGGGAGCGGGCACTGAAGCTTTCTTT
CDR3: CASSLDGGAGTEAFF

V: TRBV7-2
size: .
J: TRBJ2-5
D: TRBD2
DNA: TGTGCCAGCAGCTTGTACGCGACTAGCGGGGGCGCAGAGACCCAGTACTTC
CDR3: CASSLYATSGGAETQYF

V: TRBV2
size: many
J: TRBJ1-6
D: TRBD1
DNA: TGTGCCAGCAGTGATTGGGGGACAGAGGATTCACCCCTCCACTTT
CDR3: CASSDWGTEDSPLHF

V: TRBV3-1/TRBV3-2
size: .
J: TRBJ1-2
D: .
DNA: TGTGCCAGCAGCCAAGGCCCAGCTAACTATGGCTACACCTTC
CDR3: CASSQGPANYGYTF

V: TRBV19
size: .
J: TRBJ2-7
D: TRBD1
DNA: TGTGCCAGTAGTAAAGACAGGGACTCCTACGAGCAGTACTTC
CDR3: CASSKDRDSYEQYF

V: TRBV10-3
size: .
J: TRBJ2-2
D: TRBD1
DNA: TGTGCCACCGAGTCAACAGGGGGCTTCACCGGGGAGCTGTTTTTT
CDR3: CATESTGGFTGELFF

V: TRBV28
size: .
J: TRBJ2-5
D: .
DNA: TGTGCCAGCAGTTTATCGTTTGGGGGGGAGACCCAGTACTTC
CDR3: CASSLSFGGETQYF

V: TRBV10-1
size: .
J: TRBJ2-7
D: .
DNA: TGCGCCAGCAGTGATAGTCTCCGGGAGCAGTACTTC
CDR3: CASSDSLREQYF

V: TRBV19
size: .
J: TRBJ2-2
D: TRBD1
DNA: TGTGCCACCCAAAGGGGGGTGACAGGGGTGGGCACCGGGGAGCTGTTTTTT
CDR3: CATQRGVTGVGTGELFF

V: TRBV5-8
size: .
J: TRBJ1-5
D: .
DNA: TGTGCCAGCAGCTTCGTACAGACAAATCAGCCCCAGCATTTT
CDR3: CASSFVQTNQPQHF

V: TRBV30
size: .
J: TRBJ1-5
D: TRBD1
DNA: TGTGCCTGGGGGGACAGGGATGGTCAGCCCCAGCATTTT
CDR3: CAWGDRDGQPQHF

V: TRBV6-2/TRBV6-3
size: .
J: TRBJ1-2
D: .
DNA: TGTGCCAGCAGCTCCGACAGGAGCTATGGCTACACCTTC
CDR3: CASSSDRSYGYTF

V: TRBV2
size: once
J: TRBJ2-3
D: TRBD1
DNA: TGTGCCAGCGTACCGGGACAGGGGACAGATACGCAGTATTTT
CDR3: CASVPGQGTDTQYF

V: TRBV4-2
size: .
J: TRBJ2-2
D: .
DNA: TGTGCCAGCAGCCAAGATGCGGGGACCCTGGACACCGGGGAGCTGTTTTTT
CDR3: CASSQDAGTLDTGELFF

V: TRBV20-1
size: .
J: TRBJ2-5
D: .
DNA: TGCGGTTCGCAGGACCAAGAGACCCAGTACTTC
CDR3: CGSQDQETQYF

V: TRBV6-5
size: once
J: TRBJ1-5
D: TRBD1
DNA: TGTGCCAGCAGTTACTCGGGGGGTTCGGGACAGCTTATTTTT
CDR3: CASSYSGGSGQLIF